Here is one T cell receptor (beta chain) with its context. The clone's antigen remains unknown. No base-level quality is on record; no much larger clone is a single base apart. This specimen belongs to a study of cytomegalovirus exposure and HLA in healthy donors (dated by TCRdb to 2017 to 2019). Context from the whole study: An earlier analysis of under 600 of the donors reported about 290 Gb of sequence data and 100 million to 130 million unique TCR beta sequences from approximately 180 million T cells. Donor age, sex, ethnicity and CMV serostatus were compiled together with the repertoire data. Of the roughly 400 genotyped donors, about 80% fell in the genetic ancestry cluster associated with self-reported Caucasian donors. Among approximately 370 genotyped donors of the cohort, an average of around 240,000 unique TCR beta nucleotide sequences was sequenced per donor, of which approximately 19% were non-productive. A later analysis re-analyzed previously published TCR beta repertoires from 600 to 850 donors and added high-resolution HLA genotyping to study TCR occurrence patterns. About five DR-DQ haplotypes were treated as single units for association and clustering because of strong linkage in the cohort. A later genetic analysis used genome-wide SNP genotypes for about 55% of the 666 donors, treating that subset as a discovery cohort. HLA typing included class I and class II loci at four-digit resolution. The aim of the study was to test whether cataloging public T cell receptors could identify signatures of past pathogen exposure. An earlier analysis of around 540 of the donors applied high-throughput TCR beta sequencing to assess whether each TCR beta V gene segment acted as functional or pseudogenic. An early release that covered some 630 HLA-typed donors contained approximately 320 gigabases of sequencing data and about 84 million unique TCR sequences. Along with the approximately 650-subject first cohort, a separate validation cohort of some 130 different subjects was used. To predict cytomegalovirus infection status, the study brought together high-throughput TCR immunosequencing, statistical association of individual TCRs with disease status, and machine learning. Every repertoire in the discovery cohort had been generated on one and the same sequencing platform. Rather than drawing on any new phenotypic data, the later analysis identified candidate immune exposures from TCR beta sequences and the way those sequences occurred across donors. Typing coverage varied by locus: about 620-640 donors for A, B, C, DRB1 and DQB1; approximately 500 for DQA1; 606 for DPA1; roughly 450 for DPB1. The study used immunosequencing to profile the T cell repertoires of under 700 subjects and linked those repertoires to cytomegalovirus serostatus. Broad study findings and their caveats: Linkage disequilibrium might explain the correlated functional status among segregating V segments, but an unknown experimental factor could not be ruled out. When HLA alleles, especially DR and DQ, strongly co-occurred, TCR associations were difficult to assign to individual alleles. Three of the identified cytomegalovirus-associated TCR beta chains were confirmed in vitro to be specific for cytomegalovirus antigens. Because HLA typing was unavailable for some donors at each locus, only the typed subset was used in association tests. A further reported finding was that TCR beta sequences accurately predicted the HLA-A and HLA-B alleles for most subjects in the first cohort. A later analysis found that most CMV-associated TCR beta chains appeared HLA-restricted, with HLA associations seemingly driven largely by CMV exposure. Because counts were too low, seventeen rarely observed V segments, including chromosome 9 orphons, were left out of the earlier analysis of 587 of the donors. The sequencing pipeline was judged likely to have produced a cluster of highly shared sequence variants as a technical artifact. Presence/absence analyses assumed roughly uniform sequencing depth across donors, an assumption that may not hold. Across donors, most TCR sequences were observed very rarely, whereas some public TCRs were present in many individuals. In a later analysis, several top co-occurrence clusters were reported to appear linked to parvovirus B19, influenza, CMV and Epstein-Barr virus. Compared with the roughly 600-donor mean, donors in an Asian-associated ancestry cluster had fewer N-insertions in productive TCRs, according to a later genetic analysis. The cohort was sequenced for TCR beta chains only, and without alpha or paired-chain data the features that could be detected were limited. The only immune exposure information available for the cohort was CMV serostatus. In a later analysis, about 17,000 TCR beta sequences were associated with specific HLA alleles at a false discovery rate of 0.05. It was suggested by the authors that the approach could potentially be generalized to other disease states and immunological phenotypes. Compared with equally common non-associated chains, HLA-associated TCR beta chains in a later analysis were more clonally expanded and had lower generation probabilities. Cytomegalovirus status was reported to be diagnosed by the classifier with high specificity and sensitivity in both the original and validation cohorts. The study listed 164 TCR beta chains as associated with cytomegalovirus. In a later genetic analysis, a missense DCLRE1C variant was associated with V-gene and J-gene trimming of TCR beta chains, and the association was replicated in an independent cohort. Some IMGT-functional V segments, including TRBV6-2 and TRBV6-3, could not be told apart with the 87-base-pair reads, so those segments were excluded. In an earlier analysis of fewer than 700 of the donors, most TCR beta V segments appeared in productive rearrangements about 90% or about 30% of the time, broadly matching IMGT annotations. In a later analysis, the rate of TCR association differed among HLA loci, with DRB1 alleles having the most associated TCRs and HLA-C alleles having the fewest.

The cohort consisted of 600 to 700 healthy bone marrow donors. All cohort members were sampled while nominally healthy, although unrecorded immune exposures were likely present. The donor tested CMV seronegative, placing the donor among the roughly 340 seronegative members of the cohort. A peripheral blood sample was provided by each donor, and peripheral blood mononuclear cells were used for TCR beta sequencing. The Qiagen DNeasy Blood Extraction Kit was used to extract genomic DNA from the blood cell samples. The germline V gene (reference sequence) provides CDR1 PRHDT and CDR2 FYEKMQ. V loses 1 base, J loses 5 bases, and the germline ends lie 9 bases apart. Measured from the cysteine to the phenylalanine, the CDR3 is 14 residues long. Just the 42-base CDR3 DNA is kept, in frame starting at base 1. Receptors were amplified or captured by the immunoSEQ multiplex PCR assay. For the multiplex PCR, a mixture combining 60 forward primers for TCR Vbeta segments and 13 reverse primers for TCR Jbeta segments was used. The CDR3 region of rearranged TCR beta genes was amplified from genomic DNA by a multiplex PCR assay. The Illumina HiSeq System was used to sequence the amplified TCR beta libraries as 87-base-pair reads. The original methods were these. Across the roughly 670 repertoires, a later analysis counted 75 million to 90 million unique TCR beta chains, roughly 11 million of which were shared by at least two donors. Raw reads were error-corrected and collapsed into unique sequences by a nearest-neighbor algorithm in which closely related sequences were merged to remove PCR and sequencing errors. CDR3 sequences were aligned to IMGT reference sequences to assign V, D and J gene segments. For a sequence to be retained, a match of at least six nucleotides to both a V gene segment and a J gene segment was required. A rearrangement was called productive if the CDR3 had no stop codons and remained in frame with V and J, and every other rearrangement was called non-productive. CDR3 was defined according to IMGT convention as the region running from the second conserved V-encoded cysteine to the conserved J-encoded phenylalanine. The earlier analysis of 450 to 750 of the donors excluded any sequence lacking an unambiguous match to a single V gene segment. An earlier analysis of some 500 of the donors classified V segments as functional when productive rearrangements were above 56.7% and as segregating when the standard deviation between donors was above 5%. A statistical classification framework was built to diagnose cytomegalovirus status from the catalog of TCR beta chain sequences. A later analysis assigned V and J genes by comparing TCR nucleotide sequences with IMGT/GENE-DB human TR gene sequences. The TCRdist pipeline was used in a later analysis to assign CDR3 sequences and most-parsimonious VDJ recombination scenarios. In a later analysis, each TCR beta chain was defined by its CDR3 amino acid sequence together with its V-gene family, and reads lacking a unique V-gene family were excluded. To address suspected cross-contamination and a sequencing artifact, a later analysis removed 450 to 700 highly shared, low-generation-probability nucleotide sequences. For each public chain, a later analysis derived a clonal expansion index from normalized ranks of inferred template counts within each repertoire. In a later analysis, generation probabilities were computed with a VDJ recombination model fitted to out-of-frame rearrangements, and the resulting probabilities were checked against IGoR. Hypergeometric tests were used in a later analysis to score TCR-TCR, TCR-HLA and TCR-CMV co-occurrence, with a repertoire-size bias correction applied to the TCR pairs. In a later analysis, false discovery rates were estimated by permuting HLA or CMV assignments 20 times. In a later analysis, co-occurring TCRs were grouped using DBSCAN, with TCRdist sequence similarity added in when clustering inside HLA-allele-positive subsets. Repertoires with fewer than 30,000 or more than 120,000 public chains were left out of co-occurrence clustering, as were about 5 repertoires with anomalous nucleotide sharing. What TCRdb holds here is the immuneACCESS table cut down to in-frame rearrangements. Part of the clones is not present; checked against another copy, under half of the missing clones reflect an unresolved V gene, and the others are unexplained. That table furnishes V, J and clone size, whereas the DNA furnished D and trimming. This sample comprises approximately 180,000 clones, about four fifths of them detected only once. The ten most abundant clones make up around 1.9% of the sample.

This TCR was recovered from a man in his late teens or twenties in good health and CMV-seronegative. Sequenced: PBMCs. The rearranged segments are TRBV13 and TRBJ2-1, with the identity of the D gene unclear. This receptor has the CDR3 CASSLDNRDNEQFF. The nucleotide sequence reads as follows: TGTGCCAGCAGCTTAGATAACAGAGACAATGAGCAGTTCTTC.